The 16 T cell receptor beta chains given below trace back to one sample, sequenced in a study of graft-versus-host responses after intestinal transplantation. No antigen has been assigned to these receptors. Here immunoSEQ multiplex PCR was the method, and the copy in TCRdb shows in-frame clones only, minus some. The sample lists tens of thousands of clones, around 90% occurring once. Sequenced material: unstimulated CD8+ T cells sorted from spleen or lymph node cells, taken before transplant. Receptor source: a human donor who was the organ donor for an intestinal transplant.

This clone showed up just a few times. This chain connects TRBV28 to TRBJ2-5, with 14 nucleotides matching TRBD2. CDR1 MDHEN and CDR2 SYDVKM come from the germline V gene. Trimming removed 5 bases from V and 3 bases from J; junction bases left unmatched: 2. The CDR3 consists of 15 residues. The CDR3 protein is CASSGGLAGEETQYF. CDR3 nucleotide sequence: TGTGCCAGCAGTGGGGGACTAGCGGGGGAAGAGACCCAGTACTTC.

V gene TRBV28 combines with J gene TRBJ2-7, with D uncertain. The germline V and J ends were trimmed by 7 bases and 4 bases, with 11 bases remaining between them. In germline, CDR1 is MDHEN, CDR2 SYDVKM. The CDR3 extends over 12 amino acids. This CDR3 is CASTLLLYEQYF. CDR3 sequence (DNA): TGTGCCAGCACTCTACTCCTATACGAGCAGTACTTC.

J is TRBJ2-2 and V is TRBV7-7, with 11 bases lining up with TRBD2. CDR3 length equals 17 residues. Unmatched junction bases numbered 8, after V lost 1 base and J lost 7 bases. CDR1 SSHAT and CDR2 FNYEAQ come from the germline V gene (reference sequence). CDR3 nucleotides: TGTGCCAGCAGCTTAGAACTAGCGGGGGCCTACGACGGGGAGCTGTTTTTT. This translates into CASSLELAGAYDGELFF.

The chain links TRBV6-1 to TRBJ2-7; 9 bases are a match to TRBD1. Germline V gene lookup returns CDR1 MNHNS and CDR2 SASEGT. The CDR3 runs to 13 residues. Trimming at V came to 6 bases and at J to 5 bases, leaving 5 bases not matched to a gene. CDR3 loop: CASRRTGEDEQYF. Here the CDR3 DNA reads TGTGCCAGCAGGAGGACAGGGGAGGACGAGCAGTACTTC.

This clone came up many times. Relative to the germline gene, one junction end is altered; a read error may explain this. The rearrangement links TRBV13 to TRBJ2-7, with 7 bases aligning to TRBD1. Germline-derived CDR1 and CDR2 are PRHDT and FYEKMQ (reference sequence). The CDR3 sequence is 13 residues long. The CDR3 coding sequence is TGTGCCAGCAGCGTAGGGACAGCCTACGAGCAGTACTTC. This codes for CASSVGTAYEQYF.

The chain recombines TRBV6-5 with TRBJ2-2; TRBD2 agrees at 12 bases. CDR1 is MNHEY and CDR2 is SVGAGI in the germline V gene. The CDR3 length is 15 residues. V gave up 6 bases and J gave up 7 bases; unmatched junction bases: 6. The CDR3 DNA reads as TGTGCCAGCAGCGGTACTAGCGGGAGGAACGGGGAGCTGTTTTTT. It encodes CASSGTSGRNGELFF.

The CDR3 coding sequence is TGCGCCAGCAGCTACTTGATGGGGGAAAAACTGTTTTTT. Translated, it gives CASSYLMGEKLFF. V and J are TRBV5-1 and TRBJ1-4; unclear D gene. V was cut by 3 bases and J by 8 bases, with 11 bases left in between. Germline-derived CDR1 and CDR2 are SGHRS and YFSETQ. The CDR3 is made up of 13 amino acids.

The chain employs TRBV4-2 and TRBJ2-1, with D possibly TRBD2 on 6 matching bases. There are 15 residues in the CDR3. Trimming stripped 4 bases from V and 4 bases from J, with 14 bases between. Per the germline V gene, CDR1 is LGHNA and CDR2 is YNFKEQ. CDR3: CASSRPGLDYNEQFF. As DNA, the CDR3 is TGTGCCAGCAGCCGACCGGGACTCGATTACAATGAGCAGTTCTTC.

In its sample, this clone was seen once. The J gene is TRBJ1-2, the V gene TRBV7-8; no reliable D call. This CDR3 has 12 amino acids. CDR1 is SGHVS and CDR2 is FQNEAQ in the germline V gene. The germline V and J ends were trimmed by 2 bases and 7 bases, with 8 bases remaining between them. The CDR3 coding sequence is TGTGCCAGCAGCTTAAGTCTTGCTGGCTACACCTTC. It encodes CASSLSLAGYTF.

The J gene is TRBJ1-6, the V gene TRBV6-4; D gene uncertain. V was clipped by 0 bases and J by 7 bases, with 7 bases between them. This CDR3 contains 14 residues. Germline-derived CDR1 and CDR2 are MRHNA and SNTAGT. CDR3 in amino acids: CASSDSLFNSPLHF. Here the CDR3 DNA reads TGTGCCAGCAGTGACTCACTTTTCAATTCACCCCTCCACTTT.

V and J are TRBV6-1 and TRBJ2-7, with D hard to call. CDR3 length equals 18 residues. V shed 2 bases and J shed 3 bases, with 23 bases lying between them. In germline, CDR1 is MNHNS, CDR2 SASEGT. The CDR3 sequence is CASSEPILVFARVYEQYF. DNA of the CDR3: TGTGCCAGCAGTGAACCCATCCTAGTTTTCGCTAGGGTCTACGAGCAGTACTTC.

This chain links TRBV27 with TRBJ1-1; D possibly corresponds to TRBD1 (6 bases). The germline V and J ends were trimmed by 8 bases and 1 base, with 29 bases remaining between them. Germline-derived CDR1 and CDR2 are MNHEY and SMNVEV (reference sequence). The CDR3 runs 19 residues. This chain's CDR3 is CASFLGLGVTRDKNTEAFF. The CDR3 region has the DNA TGTGCCAGCTTTTTAGGTCTTGGAGTAACGAGGGACAAGAACACTGAAGCTTTCTTT.

This clone came up a few times. This chain connects TRBV29-1 to TRBJ1-2, with 7 bases aligning to TRBD1. The CDR3 covers 13 residues. J was trimmed by 0 bases and V by 7 bases; bases with no gene match: 5. Looked up from germline, CDR1 is SQVTM and CDR2 is ANQGSEA. This CDR3 reads CSAETGSNYGYTF. The CDR3 DNA reads TGCAGCGCCGAGACAGGGTCTAACTATGGCTACACCTTC.

This chain connects TRBV4-1 to TRBJ1-4; D is undetermined. The CDR3 is 14 amino acids. Germline CDR1 is MGHRA and CDR2 is YSYEKL. V lost 4 bases, J lost 0 bases, and 6 bases lay in between. CDR3 sequence reads: CASSPGATNEKLFF. The CDR3 DNA sequence: TGCGCCAGCAGCCCCGGAGCAACTAATGAAAAACTGTTTTTT.

The chain links TRBV9 to TRBJ1-1; 10 bases map to TRBD1. With 4 bases clipped from V and 4 bases from J, the junction kept 13 bases outside the gene matches. The CDR3 runs 17 residues. Germline V gene data show CDR1 as SGDLS and CDR2 as YYNGEE. CDR3 nucleotides: TGTGCCAGCAGCCCCAGGGACAGGGGTGTCGTTAGCACTGAAGCTTTCTTT. Its translation is CASSPRDRGVVSTEAFF. The full variable domain, its missing parts supplied by reference TRBV9 and TRBJ1-1, is DSGVTQTPKHLITATGQRVTLRCSPRSGDLSVYWYQQSLDQGLQFLIQYYNGEERAKGNILERFSAQQFPDLHSELNLSSLELGDSALYFCASSPRDRGVVSTEAFFGQGTRLTVV.

The sample holds one count of this clone. This chain joins TRBV10-2 and TRBJ2-7, with D possibly being TRBD1 (6 bases). The CDR3 has 15 amino acids. V lost 0 bases and J lost 6, with 15 bases in between. In germline, CDR1 is WSHSY, CDR2 SAAADI. CDR3 nucleotide sequence: TGCGCCAGCAGTGAGTCGGAAGGGGGTGAAGCCGAGCAGTACTTC. It encodes CASSESEGGEAEQYF.